The source of this T cell receptor beta chain is a study of graft-versus-host responses after intestinal transplantation. Background on the study: Tacrolimus and steroids were given for 3 to 4 years to all recipients after anti-thymocyte globulin induction.

Method: immunoSEQ multiplex PCR; TCRdb's copy keeps in-frame clones and lacks some. The data contain 23,000 or so clones, almost 85% of them singletons. The trim removed 7 bases at V and 5 bases at J, leaving 18 bases unmatched. Germline-derived CDR1 and CDR2 are SSHAT and FNYEAQ (reference sequence). This CDR3 spans 17 amino acids. Study-wide results and limits: Subjects displaying graft-donor T cell macrochimerism possessed elevated graft-versus-host to host-versus-graft clonal ratios inside allografts. Maximum circulating GvH clone levels tracked with early post-transplant HvG decreases.

This clone was detected once. Its antigen is not identified. The chain has TRBV7-7 and TRBJ2-5; 8 bases agree with TRBD2. The receptor comes from a human donor who was the organ donor for an intestinal transplant. This specimen was unstimulated CD8+ T cells sorted from spleen or lymph node cells, taken before transplant. In DNA, the CDR3 is TGTGCCAGCAACAACCACCGAGTAGCGGGGTTGAGGGAGACCCAGTACTTC. Translating it yields CASNNHRVAGLRETQYF.